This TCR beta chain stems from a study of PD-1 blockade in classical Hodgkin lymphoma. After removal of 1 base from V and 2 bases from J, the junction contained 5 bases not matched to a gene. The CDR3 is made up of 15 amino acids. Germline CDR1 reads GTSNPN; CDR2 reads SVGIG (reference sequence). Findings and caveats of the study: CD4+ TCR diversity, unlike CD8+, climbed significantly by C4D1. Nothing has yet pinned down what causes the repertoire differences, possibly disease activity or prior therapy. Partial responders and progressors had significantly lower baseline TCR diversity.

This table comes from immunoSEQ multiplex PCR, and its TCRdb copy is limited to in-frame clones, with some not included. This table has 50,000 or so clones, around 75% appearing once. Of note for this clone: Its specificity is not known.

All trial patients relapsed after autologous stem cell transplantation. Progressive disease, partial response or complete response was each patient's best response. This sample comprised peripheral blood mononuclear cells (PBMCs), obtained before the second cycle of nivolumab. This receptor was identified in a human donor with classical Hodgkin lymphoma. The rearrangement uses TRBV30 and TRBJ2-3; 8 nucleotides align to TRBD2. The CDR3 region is CAWSEGGRYTDTQYF. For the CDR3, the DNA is TGTGCCTGGAGTGAAGGCGGGAGGTACACAGATACGCAGTATTTT.